This T cell receptor (beta chain) was obtained from a study of early T cells in non-severe SARS-CoV-2 infection. Study summary: Sequenced bulk RNA came from whole blood that was unsorted, and chains were unpaired.

General study points: Matching against VDJdb likely underestimated virus-specific expansions, favoring anti-spike CD8.

Unique molecular identifiers were added to individual cDNA molecules. Using its own MiXCR run on the 5' RACE reads, TCRdb lists one record per CDR3 protein. Of about 63,000 distinct CDR3 sequences in the sample, under 15% were seen once. This CDR3 comprises 15 residues. Germline V lookup: CDR1 SGHDT, CDR2 YYEEEE. This clonotype was recorded at least ten times. Its matching antigen is unknown. The junction differs from germline at one of its ends, possibly a read error. This sequence originates from an adult who was a healthcare worker with PCR-confirmed SARS-CoV-2 infection or an uninfected control (not recorded which). Input material: whole blood. The rearrangement links TRBV5-6 to TRBJ1-1; 8 positions match TRBD1. CDR3 in amino acids: CASSSPGGSLAEAFF. CDR3 coding DNA: TGTGCCAGCAGCTCCCCAGGGGGCTCCCTCGCTGAAGCTTTTTTT.